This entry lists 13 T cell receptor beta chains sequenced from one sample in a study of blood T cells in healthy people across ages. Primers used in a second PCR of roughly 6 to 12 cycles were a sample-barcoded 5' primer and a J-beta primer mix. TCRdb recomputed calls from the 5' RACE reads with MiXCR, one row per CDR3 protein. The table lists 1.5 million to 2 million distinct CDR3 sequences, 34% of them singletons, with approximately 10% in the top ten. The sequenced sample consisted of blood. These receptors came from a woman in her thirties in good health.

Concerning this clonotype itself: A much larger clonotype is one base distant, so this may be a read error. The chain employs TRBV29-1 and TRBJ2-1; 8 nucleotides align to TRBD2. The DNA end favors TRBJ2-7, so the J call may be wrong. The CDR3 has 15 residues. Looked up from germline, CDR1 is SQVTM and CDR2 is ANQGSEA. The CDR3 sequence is CSVETSGSAYNEQYF. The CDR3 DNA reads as TGCAGCGTTGAAACCAGCGGGAGCGCCTACAATGAGCAGTACTTC.

This chain's CDR3 is CASSLLPPSVVAPSSYNEQFF. The CDR3 DNA is TGTGCCAGCAGCTTACTGCCCCCCTCCGTGGTAGCGCCGAGCTCCTACAATGAGCAGTTCTTC. This chain uses TRBV7-3 with TRBJ2-1, with D maybe TRBD2 (5 bases). Trimming stripped 2 bases from V and 0 bases from J, with 26 bases between. Germline CDR1 is SGHTA and CDR2 is FQGTGA. This CDR3 is 21 amino acids long.

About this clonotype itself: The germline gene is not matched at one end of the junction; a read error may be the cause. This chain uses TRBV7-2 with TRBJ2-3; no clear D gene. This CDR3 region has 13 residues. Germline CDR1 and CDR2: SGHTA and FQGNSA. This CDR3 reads CASSLGATDTRYF. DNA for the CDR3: TGTGCCAGCAGCTTAGGGGCTACAGATACGCGGTATTTT.

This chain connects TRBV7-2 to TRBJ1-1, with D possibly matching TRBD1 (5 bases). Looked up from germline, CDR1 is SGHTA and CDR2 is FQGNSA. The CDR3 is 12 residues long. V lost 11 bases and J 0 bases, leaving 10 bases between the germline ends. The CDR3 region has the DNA TGTGCCGCGGGGCGGTTGAACACTGAAGCTTTCTTT. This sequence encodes CAAGRLNTEAFF.

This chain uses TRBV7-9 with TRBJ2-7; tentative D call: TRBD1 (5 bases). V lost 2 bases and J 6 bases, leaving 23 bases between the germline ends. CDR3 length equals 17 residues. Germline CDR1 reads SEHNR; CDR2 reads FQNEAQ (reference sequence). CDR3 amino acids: CASSLTLERGGRSEQYF. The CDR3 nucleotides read TGTGCCAGCAGCTTAACTTTAGAAAGGGGCGGACGTTCCGAGCAGTACTTC.

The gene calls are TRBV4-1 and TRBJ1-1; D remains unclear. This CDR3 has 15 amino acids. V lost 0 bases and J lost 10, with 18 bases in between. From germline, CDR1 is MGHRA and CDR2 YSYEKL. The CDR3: CASSQDIAAAIVAFF. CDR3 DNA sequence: TGCGCCAGCAGCCAAGATATCGCAGCCGCGATTGTAGCTTTCTTT.

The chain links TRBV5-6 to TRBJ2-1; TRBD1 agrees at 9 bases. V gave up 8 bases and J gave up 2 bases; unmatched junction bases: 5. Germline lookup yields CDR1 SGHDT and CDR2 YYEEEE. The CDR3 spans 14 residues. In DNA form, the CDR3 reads TGTGCCAGTAGACAGGGGGGGGCCTACAATGAGCAGTTCTTC. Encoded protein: CASRQGGAYNEQFF.

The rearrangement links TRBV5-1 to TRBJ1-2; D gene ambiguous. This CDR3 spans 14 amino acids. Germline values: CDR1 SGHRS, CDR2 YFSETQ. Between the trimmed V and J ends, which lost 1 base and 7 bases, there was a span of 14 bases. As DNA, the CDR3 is TGCGCCAGCAGCTTGAGTATTGGGGTCTCTGGCTACACCTTC. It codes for CASSLSIGVSGYTF.

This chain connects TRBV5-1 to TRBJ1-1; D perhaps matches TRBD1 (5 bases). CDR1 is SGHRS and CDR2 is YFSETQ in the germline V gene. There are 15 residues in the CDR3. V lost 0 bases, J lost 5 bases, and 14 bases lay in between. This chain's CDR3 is CASSLDRLGGTEAFF. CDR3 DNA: TGCGCCAGCAGCTTGGACAGGCTCGGAGGAACTGAAGCTTTCTTT.

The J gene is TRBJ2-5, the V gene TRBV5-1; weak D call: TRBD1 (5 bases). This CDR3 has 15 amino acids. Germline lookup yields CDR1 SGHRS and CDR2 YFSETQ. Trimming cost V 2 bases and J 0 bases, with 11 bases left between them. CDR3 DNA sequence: TGCGCCAGCAGCTTACAGGCGGCAGACCAAGAGACCCAGTACTTC. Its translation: CASSLQAADQETQYF. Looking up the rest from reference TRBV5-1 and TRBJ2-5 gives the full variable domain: KAGVTQTPRYLIKTRGQQVTLSCSPISGHRSVSWYQQTPGQGLQFLFEYFSETQRNKGNFPGRFSGRQFSNSRSEMNVSTLELGDSALYLCASSLQAADQETQYFGPGTRLLVL.

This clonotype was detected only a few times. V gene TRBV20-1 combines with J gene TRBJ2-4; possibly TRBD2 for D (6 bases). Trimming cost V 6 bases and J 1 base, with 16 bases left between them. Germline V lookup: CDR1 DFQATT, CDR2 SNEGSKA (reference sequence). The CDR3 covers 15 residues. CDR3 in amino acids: CSARDWGDAKNIQYF. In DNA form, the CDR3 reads TGCAGTGCCCGAGACTGGGGGGATGCCAAAAACATTCAGTACTTC.

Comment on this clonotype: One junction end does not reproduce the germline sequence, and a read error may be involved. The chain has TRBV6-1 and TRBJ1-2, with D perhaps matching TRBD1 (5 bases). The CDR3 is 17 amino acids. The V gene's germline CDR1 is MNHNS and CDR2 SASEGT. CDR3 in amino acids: CASSEALGTVVGDGYTF. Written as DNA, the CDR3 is TGTGCCAGTAGTGAAGCGCTAGGGACCGTGGTGGGTGATGGCTACACCTTC.

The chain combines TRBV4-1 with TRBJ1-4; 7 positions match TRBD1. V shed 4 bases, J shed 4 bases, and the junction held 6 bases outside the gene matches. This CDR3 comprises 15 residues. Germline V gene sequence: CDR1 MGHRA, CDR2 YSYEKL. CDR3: CASSLSGTVNEKLFF. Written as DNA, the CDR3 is TGCGCCAGCAGCCTCTCCGGGACAGTTAATGAAAAACTGTTTTTT.